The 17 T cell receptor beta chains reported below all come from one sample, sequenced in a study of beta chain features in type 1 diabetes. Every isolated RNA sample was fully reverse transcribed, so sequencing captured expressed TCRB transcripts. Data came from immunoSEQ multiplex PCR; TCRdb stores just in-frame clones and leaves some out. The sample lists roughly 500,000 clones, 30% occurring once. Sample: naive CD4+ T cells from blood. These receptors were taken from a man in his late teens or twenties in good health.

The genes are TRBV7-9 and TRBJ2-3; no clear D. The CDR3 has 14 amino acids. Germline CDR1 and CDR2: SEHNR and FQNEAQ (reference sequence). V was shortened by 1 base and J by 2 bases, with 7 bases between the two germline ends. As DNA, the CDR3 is TGTGCCAGCAGCTTAGAAGGATACACAGATACGCAGTATTTT. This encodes CASSLEGYTDTQYF. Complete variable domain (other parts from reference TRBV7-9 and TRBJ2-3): DTGVSQNPRHKITKRGQNVTFRCDPISEHNRLYWYRQTLGQGPEFLTYFQNEAQLEKSRLLSDRFSAERPKGSFSTLEIQRTEQGDSAMYLCASSLEGYTDTQYFGPGTRLTVL.

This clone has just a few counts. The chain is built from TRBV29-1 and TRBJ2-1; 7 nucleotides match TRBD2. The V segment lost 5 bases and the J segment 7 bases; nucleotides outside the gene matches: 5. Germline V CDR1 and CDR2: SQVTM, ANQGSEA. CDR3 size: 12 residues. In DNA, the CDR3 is TGCAGCGTTTTGGGGGGGTGGAATGAGCAGTTCTTC. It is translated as CSVLGGWNEQFF.

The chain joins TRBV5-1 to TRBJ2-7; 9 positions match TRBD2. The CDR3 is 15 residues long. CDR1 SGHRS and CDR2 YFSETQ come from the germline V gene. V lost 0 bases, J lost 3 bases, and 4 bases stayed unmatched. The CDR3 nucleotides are TGCGCCAGCAGCTTGGGGGCTAGCGGGATCTACGAGCAGTACTTC. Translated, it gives CASSLGASGIYEQYF.

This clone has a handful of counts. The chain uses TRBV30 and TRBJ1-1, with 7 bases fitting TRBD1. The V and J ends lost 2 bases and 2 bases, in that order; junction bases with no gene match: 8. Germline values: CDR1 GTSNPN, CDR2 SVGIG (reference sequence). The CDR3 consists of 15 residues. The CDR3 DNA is TGTGCCTGGAGTCCCCACAGGGGACCTAACACTGAAGCTTTCTTT. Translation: CAWSPHRGPNTEAFF.

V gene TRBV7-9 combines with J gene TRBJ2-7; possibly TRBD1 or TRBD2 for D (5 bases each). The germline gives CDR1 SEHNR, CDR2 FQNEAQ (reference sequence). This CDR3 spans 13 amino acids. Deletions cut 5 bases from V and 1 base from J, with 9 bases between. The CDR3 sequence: CASSGTGSYEQYF. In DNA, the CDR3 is TGTGCCAGCAGCGGGACCGGGTCCTACGAGCAGTACTTC.

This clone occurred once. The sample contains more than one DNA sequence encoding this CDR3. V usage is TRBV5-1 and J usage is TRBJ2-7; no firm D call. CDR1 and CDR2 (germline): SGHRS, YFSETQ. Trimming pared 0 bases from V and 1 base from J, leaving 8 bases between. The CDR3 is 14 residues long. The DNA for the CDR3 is TGCGCCAGCAGCTTGGAGGGCGGATCCTACGAGCAGTACTTC. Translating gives CASSLEGGSYEQYF.

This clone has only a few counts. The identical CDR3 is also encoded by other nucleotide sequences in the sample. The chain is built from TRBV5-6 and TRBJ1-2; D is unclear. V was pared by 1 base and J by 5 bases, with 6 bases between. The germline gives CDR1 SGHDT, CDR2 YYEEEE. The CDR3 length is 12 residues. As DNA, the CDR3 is TGTGCCAGCAGCTTGTCGAGTTATGGCTACACCTTC. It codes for CASSLSSYGYTF.

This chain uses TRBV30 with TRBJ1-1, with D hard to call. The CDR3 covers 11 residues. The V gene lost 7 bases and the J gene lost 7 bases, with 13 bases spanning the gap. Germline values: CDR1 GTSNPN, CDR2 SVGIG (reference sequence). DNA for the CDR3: TGTGCCTTTAACCAGCGGGATGAAGCTTTCTTT. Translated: CAFNQRDEAFF.

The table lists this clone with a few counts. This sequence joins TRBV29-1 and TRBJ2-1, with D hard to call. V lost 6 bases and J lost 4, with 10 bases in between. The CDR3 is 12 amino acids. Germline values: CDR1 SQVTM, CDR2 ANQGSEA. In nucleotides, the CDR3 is TGCAGCGTCAACCTTGGTTACAATGAGCAGTTCTTC. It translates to CSVNLGYNEQFF.

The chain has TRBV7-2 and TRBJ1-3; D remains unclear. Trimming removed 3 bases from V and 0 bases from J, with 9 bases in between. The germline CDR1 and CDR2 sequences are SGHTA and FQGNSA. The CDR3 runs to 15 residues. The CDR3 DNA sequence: TGTGCCAGCAGCTTTGACGGTAACTCTGGAAACACCATATATTTT. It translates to CASSFDGNSGNTIYF.

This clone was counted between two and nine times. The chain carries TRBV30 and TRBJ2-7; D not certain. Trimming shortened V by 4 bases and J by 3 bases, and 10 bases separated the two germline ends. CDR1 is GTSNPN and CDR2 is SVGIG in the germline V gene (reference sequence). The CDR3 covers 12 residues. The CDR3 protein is CAWTDSFYEQYF. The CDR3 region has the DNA TGTGCCTGGACAGATTCCTTCTACGAGCAGTACTTC. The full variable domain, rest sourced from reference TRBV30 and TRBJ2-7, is SQTIHQWPATLVQPVGSPLSLECTVEGTSNPNLYWYRQAAGRGLQLLFYSVGIGQISSEVPQNLSASRPQDRQFILSSKKLLLSDSGFYLCAWTDSFYEQYFGPGTRLTVT.

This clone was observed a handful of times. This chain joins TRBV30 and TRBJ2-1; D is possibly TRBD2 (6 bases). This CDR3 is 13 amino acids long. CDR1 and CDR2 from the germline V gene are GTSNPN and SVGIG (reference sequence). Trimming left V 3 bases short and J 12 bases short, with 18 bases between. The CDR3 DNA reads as TGTGCCTGGAGCCCATCTATATGGGGGGTGCAGTTCTTC. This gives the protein CAWSPSIWGVQFF.

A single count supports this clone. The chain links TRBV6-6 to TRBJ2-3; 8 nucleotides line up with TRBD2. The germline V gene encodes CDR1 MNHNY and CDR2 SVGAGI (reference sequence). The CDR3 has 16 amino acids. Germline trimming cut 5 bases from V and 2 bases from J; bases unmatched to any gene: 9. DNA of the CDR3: TGTGCCAGCAGTCAATCCCAGCGGGGGTTCACAGATACGCAGTATTTT. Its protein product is CASSQSQRGFTDTQYF.

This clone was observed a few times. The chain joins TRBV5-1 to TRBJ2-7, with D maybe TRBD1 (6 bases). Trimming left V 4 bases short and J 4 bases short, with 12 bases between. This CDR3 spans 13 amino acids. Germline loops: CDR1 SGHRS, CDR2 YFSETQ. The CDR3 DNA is TGCGCCAGCAGCCCGGACAGTCTTTACGAGCAGTACTTC. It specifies CASSPDSLYEQYF. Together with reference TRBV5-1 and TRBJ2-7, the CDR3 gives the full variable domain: KAGVTQTPRYLIKTRGQQVTLSCSPISGHRSVSWYQQTPGQGLQFLFEYFSETQRNKGNFPGRFSGRQFSNSRSEMNVSTLELGDSALYLCASSPDSLYEQYFGPGTRLTVT.

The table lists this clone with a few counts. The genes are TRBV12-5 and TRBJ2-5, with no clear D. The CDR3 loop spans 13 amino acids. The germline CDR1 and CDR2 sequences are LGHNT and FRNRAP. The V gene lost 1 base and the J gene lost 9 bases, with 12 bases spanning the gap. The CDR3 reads CASGLEFGMSQYF. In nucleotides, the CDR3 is TGTGCTAGTGGTTTGGAGTTCGGTATGTCCCAGTACTTC.

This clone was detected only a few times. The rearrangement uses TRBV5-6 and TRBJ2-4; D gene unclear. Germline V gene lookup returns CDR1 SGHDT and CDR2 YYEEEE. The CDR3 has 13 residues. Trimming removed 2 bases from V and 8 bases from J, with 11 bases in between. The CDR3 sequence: CASSFKGPDIQYF. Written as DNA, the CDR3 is TGTGCCAGCAGCTTTAAAGGGCCGGACATTCAGTACTTC.

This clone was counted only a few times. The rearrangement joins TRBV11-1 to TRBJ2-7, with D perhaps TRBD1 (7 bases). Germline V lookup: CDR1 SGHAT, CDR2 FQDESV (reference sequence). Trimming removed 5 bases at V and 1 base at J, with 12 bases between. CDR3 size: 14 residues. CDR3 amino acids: CASSRGDRSYEQYF. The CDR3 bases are TGTGCCAGCAGCCGCGGGGACAGATCCTACGAGCAGTACTTC.